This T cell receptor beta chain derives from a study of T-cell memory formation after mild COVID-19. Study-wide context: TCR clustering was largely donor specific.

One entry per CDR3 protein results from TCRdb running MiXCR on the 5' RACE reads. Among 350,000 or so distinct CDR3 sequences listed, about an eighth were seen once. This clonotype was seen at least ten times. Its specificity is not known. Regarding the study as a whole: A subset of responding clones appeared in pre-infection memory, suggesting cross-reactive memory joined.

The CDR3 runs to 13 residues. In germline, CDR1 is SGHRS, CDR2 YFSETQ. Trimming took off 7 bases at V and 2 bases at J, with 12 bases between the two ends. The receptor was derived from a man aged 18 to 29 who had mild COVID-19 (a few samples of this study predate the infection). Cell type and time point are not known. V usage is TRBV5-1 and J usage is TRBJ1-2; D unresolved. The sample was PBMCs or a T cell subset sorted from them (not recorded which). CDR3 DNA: TGCGCCAGCGCCATGAACGGGAACTATGGCTACACCTTC. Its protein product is CASAMNGNYGYTF.